Listed below are T cell receptor beta chains from one sample, sequenced in a study of regulatory T cells in long-lasting Graves disease. TCRdb called the multiplex PCR reads again in MiXCR, with one record for every CDR3 protein. The table records 440,000 or so distinct CDR3 sequences, 15% of them present only once. These same records also appear under a second study, on T cells in Graves' hyperthyroidism and ophthalmopathy.

The sample here was peripheral blood mononuclear cells (PBMCs), taken at new diagnosis, from a patient treated with antithyroid drugs. The receptors were gathered from a woman aged 25 to 39 with Graves disease. The CDR3 runs from the conserved cysteine through the conserved F or W. The D gene is left open where the match is weak. Size values are once, few and many counts, or a class for expanded clones, and some rows have none.

j_call d_call clone_size v_call cdr3_nt cdr3_aa
TRBJ2-7 NA NA TRBV19 TGTGCCAGTAGTCGCGCAGATAACAGGGCTTACGAGCAGTACTTC CASSRADNRAYEQYF
TRBJ2-1 NA few TRBV5-1 TGCGCCAGCAGCTTGGCCTTAGGCATGAATGAGCAGTTCTTC CASSLALGMNEQFF
TRBJ1-5 TRBD1 few TRBV7-6 TGTGCCAGCAGCTCTCGGACAGGGCCCCAGCATTTT CASSSRTGPQHF
TRBJ2-1 TRBD2 NA TRBV20-1 TGCAGTGCTAGTGGAGTCCTAGCGGGACACAATGAGCAGTTCTTC CSASGVLAGHNEQFF
TRBJ2-1 TRBD2 few TRBV5-8 TGTGCCAGCAGCCCCGGGACTAGCGGGATATATGAGCAGTTCTTC CASSPGTSGIYEQFF
TRBJ2-1 TRBD2 NA TRBV11-3 TGTGCCAGCAGCTTAGCCCTAGCGGGACTAGCGGACTACAATGAGCAGTTCTTC CASSLALAGLADYNEQFF
TRBJ1-1 NA NA TRBV6-5 TGTGCCAGCAGTTACTCGACAGGACACACTGAAGCTTTCTTT CASSYSTGHTEAFF
TRBJ2-7 NA few TRBV20-1 TGCAGTGCTCCCGCTAACAGGGGCGGGGGCGAGCAGTACTTC CSAPANRGGGEQYF
TRBJ2-3 NA many TRBV3-1 TGTGCCAGCAGCCAACGGACGATTGGACTCCGCGCAGATACGCAGTATTTT CASSQRTIGLRADTQYF
TRBJ1-2 TRBD1 many TRBV29-1 TGCAGCGGAAGACAGGGTGACGAGTATGGCTACACCTTC CSGRQGDEYGYTF
TRBJ1-2 NA NA TRBV29-1 TGCAGCTGCCTAAGCAACAGGGCCAGTAACTATGGCTACACCTTC CSCLSNRASNYGYTF
TRBJ2-7 NA many TRBV7-9 TGTGCCAGCAGCTCGGGGACACTATACGAGCAGTACTTC CASSSGTLYEQYF
TRBJ2-3 NA many TRBV11-2 TGTGCCAGCAGCCTTCGGAGCACAGATACGCAGTATTTT CASSLRSTDTQYF
TRBJ1-1 TRBD1 few TRBV19 TGTGCCAGTACCCAGTCCCGGGACAGGGTAGGGAACACTGAAGCTTTCTTT CASTQSRDRVGNTEAFF
TRBJ1-6 NA few TRBV5-1 TGCGCCAGCAGCTTAAGACAGCATAATTCACCCCTCCACTTT CASSLRQHNSPLHF
TRBJ1-1 NA few TRBV3-1 TGTGCCAGCAGCCAAGATTGGGGTGTGAACACTGAAGCTTTCTTT CASSQDWGVNTEAFF
TRBJ1-3 TRBD1 many TRBV6-5 TGTGCCAGCAGTTACCTGGGACAGGGAGGAAACACCATATATTTT CASSYLGQGGNTIYF
TRBJ2-1 TRBD2 NA TRBV28 TGTGCCAGCAATTCCGGGACTAGCGGGAGAGGTAGTGAGCAGTTCTTC CASNSGTSGRGSEQFF
TRBJ1-1 NA many TRBV2 TGTGCCAGCAGTGCCGGGCTGATTGGGAACACTGAAGCTTTCTTT CASSAGLIGNTEAFF
TRBJ1-5 NA many TRBV18 TGTGCCAGCTCACGAGCAGAGGTAAATCAGCCCCAGCATTTT CASSRAEVNQPQHF
TRBJ2-7 NA many TRBV28 TGTGCCAGCAGTCTAGCATTAGGCGACTACGAGCAGTACTTC CASSLALGDYEQYF
TRBJ2-2 TRBD2 once TRBV11-2 TGTGCCAGCAGCCCGATCCTGACTAGCGGGAAATCCGGGGAGCTGTTTTTT CASSPILTSGKSGELFF
TRBJ1-6 TRBD1 NA TRBV7-8 TGTGCCAGCAGCTCCCGGGACAGGGGAAATTCACCCCTCCACTTT CASSSRDRGNSPLHF
TRBJ2-7 NA many TRBV28 TGTGCCAGCAGAATGACGGACAGTCTCCTCTACGAGCAGTACTTC CASRMTDSLLYEQYF
TRBJ2-7 NA many TRBV6-5 TGTGCCAGCAGTTACTTTTGGGCGTCGGTGGGAGAGCAGTACTTC CASSYFWASVGEQYF
TRBJ2-3 NA NA TRBV7-2 TGTGCCAGCAGCTATCCGGGACAAGTAACAGATACGCAGTATTTT CASSYPGQVTDTQYF
TRBJ2-3 NA many TRBV7-3 TGTGCCAGCAGCTCTATCGCCGGGGCTGGAGGAACAGATACGCAGTATTTT CASSSIAGAGGTDTQYF
TRBJ1-6 NA NA TRBV11-2 TGTGCCAGCAGCTTTTGGGGTAGTGGGAATTCACCCCTCCACTTT CASSFWGSGNSPLHF
TRBJ2-5 NA many TRBV12-3/TRBV12-4 TGTGCCAGCAGACCACCTGGGTACCCGGGGACCCAGTACTTC CASRPPGYPGTQYF
TRBJ2-3 NA many TRBV11-2 TGTGCCAGCAGCTTAGTGTTCGGGGATACGCAGTATTTT CASSLVFGDTQYF
TRBJ2-7 TRBD2 many TRBV6-5 TGTGCCAGCAGTTTCCCCACTAGCGGAGGCTCCTACGAGCAGTACTTC CASSFPTSGGSYEQYF
TRBJ1-1 NA few TRBV12-3/TRBV12-4 TGTGCCAGCGGTGTGGGGGGTTGGGAAGCTTTCTTT CASGVGGWEAFF
TRBJ2-1 NA many TRBV5-1 TGCGCCAGCAGCATCCACCCCAAGGGGCTCGCAGGGCACAATGAGCAGTTCTTC CASSIHPKGLAGHNEQFF
TRBJ1-1 NA many TRBV12-5 TGTGCTAGTGGTTTGGTACCTCTAAATCTCGCTTTCTTT CASGLVPLNLAFF
TRBJ1-1 TRBD1 NA TRBV7-9 TGTGCCAGTACAGGGGGCAAGAACACTGAAGCTTTCTTT CASTGGKNTEAFF
TRBJ1-1 NA many TRBV12-3/TRBV12-4 TGTGCCAGCAGACCAGGGATTGGGTACACTGAAGCTTTCTTT CASRPGIGYTEAFF
TRBJ2-7 NA many TRBV20-1 TGCAGTGCTAGAAATGTCTACGAGCAGTACTTC CSARNVYEQYF
TRBJ1-1 NA many TRBV3-1 TGTGCCAGCAGCCATAAAGCCTACACTGAAGCTTTCTTT CASSHKAYTEAFF
TRBJ1-1 NA few TRBV11-2 TGTGCCAGCAGCTTAGACAGGGTTGGAGCTATGAACACTGAAGCTTTCTTT CASSLDRVGAMNTEAFF
TRBJ1-1 NA NA TRBV6-1 TGTGCCAGCAGAAAGGGGGGCCTGACTGAAGCTTTCTTT CASRKGGLTEAFF
TRBJ2-5 TRBD1 many TRBV11-3 TGTGCCAGCAGCTTAGATCTTGGGACAGGGATAGAGACCCAGTACTTC CASSLDLGTGIETQYF
TRBJ1-1 NA NA TRBV9 TGTGCCAGCAGTCCGGGAGATATGAACACTGAAGCTTTCTTT CASSPGDMNTEAFF
TRBJ2-2 NA few TRBV5-1 TGCGCCAGCAGCCCCCGTTTCGGGGGAGCGAACACCGGGGAGCTGTTTTTT CASSPRFGGANTGELFF
TRBJ2-1 TRBD2 many TRBV28 TGTGCCAGCAGAACAGCTAGCGGGGGGGCGGATGAGCAGTTCTTC CASRTASGGADEQFF
TRBJ1-1 NA few TRBV12-3/TRBV12-4 TGTGCCAGCAGTTTAAGGCAGGCGAACACTGAAGCTTTCTTT CASSLRQANTEAFF
TRBJ2-1 NA many TRBV20-1 TGCAGTGCTAGCGGGGCGGGGATAAACAATGAGCAGTTCTTC CSASGAGINNEQFF
TRBJ2-2 NA many TRBV29-1 TGCAGCGTTGAAGTGGGAGCGAACACCGGGGAGCTGTTTTTT CSVEVGANTGELFF
TRBJ2-5 NA many TRBV7-6 TGTGCCAGCAACTCTGTCCCAGAGACCCAGTACTTC CASNSVPETQYF
TRBJ2-7 TRBD2 few TRBV9 TGTGCCAGCAGCGTCGGACTAGCGGGCCCCTACGAGCAGTACTTC CASSVGLAGPYEQYF
TRBJ1-1 NA many TRBV28 TGTGCCAGCAGGAGGACAGCTTCAGCTTTCTTT CASRRTASAFF
TRBJ2-5 TRBD2 many TRBV20-1 TGCAGTGCTAGAGTGGCGGGAGGGGATGAGACCCAGTACTTC CSARVAGGDETQYF
TRBJ1-1 NA many TRBV2 TGTGCCAGCACCGAAGGGGGTCCGAACACTGAAGCTTTCTTT CASTEGGPNTEAFF
TRBJ2-5 TRBD2 many TRBV5-4 TGTGCCAGCAGCTTGGCTAGCGGGAGGGAGGAGACCCAGTACTTC CASSLASGREETQYF
TRBJ2-5 TRBD2 NA TRBV5-6 TGTGCCAGCAGCTTGATATTCAGGACTAGCGAAGAGACCCAGTACTTC CASSLIFRTSEETQYF
TRBJ1-1 NA many TRBV6-5 TGTGCCAGCAGTTACCAGGGAGACACTGAAGCTTTCTTT CASSYQGDTEAFF
TRBJ1-1 NA many TRBV12-3/TRBV12-4 TGTGCCAGCAGTTGGGTCACTGAAGCTTTCTTT CASSWVTEAFF
TRBJ1-2 NA NA TRBV6-2/TRBV6-3 TGTGCCAGCAGTTACCGGGCCGACGATGGCTACACCTTC CASSYRADDGYTF
TRBJ2-7 TRBD2 few TRBV20-1 TGCAGTGCTTCCCGAGGGTCTAGCGGGATGGGGGAGCAGTACTTC CSASRGSSGMGEQYF
TRBJ2-1 NA many TRBV2 TGTGCCGGACGGGGGAGAACCTACAATGAGCAGTTCTTC CAGRGRTYNEQFF